This T cell receptor (beta chain) came from a study of early T cells in non-severe SARS-CoV-2 infection. About the research overall: From unsorted whole blood, bulk RNA was sequenced, and the chains remained unpaired. Notes on the study in general: Matching results from VDJdb favored anti-spike CD8 responses, leaving private and CD4 specificities undetected.

As regards this clonotype: The antigen remains undetermined.

Germline V gene data show CDR1 as GTSNPN and CDR2 as SVGIG (reference sequence). J gave up 8 bases and V 8 bases, and 17 bases lay outside the gene matches. The length of the CDR3 is 15 residues. Unique molecular identifiers were added to individual cDNA molecules. TCRdb re-analysed the 5' RACE reads in MiXCR, keeping a single row per CDR3 protein. The sample shows about 77,000 distinct CDR3 sequences, approximately 15% of them seen only once. This TCR was sampled from an adult who was a healthcare worker with PCR-confirmed SARS-CoV-2 infection or an uninfected control (not recorded which). Sequencing was performed on whole blood. The chain carries TRBV30 and TRBJ1-2, with 10 nucleotides matching TRBD1. CDR3 protein: CAHLDLGQGPSGYTF. DNA of the CDR3: TGTGCCCACCTTGACCTGGGACAGGGGCCGTCCGGCTACACCTTC.